This section outlines one TCR beta chain sequence together with its context. Per the germline V gene, CDR1 is KGHDR and CDR2 is SFDVKD. V was shortened by 5 bases and J by 8 bases, with 20 bases between the two germline ends. CDR3 length: 15 residues. Authors' data handling: Amplification with reference gene primers provided the estimates of nucleated cell counts. This table comes from immunoSEQ multiplex PCR, and its TCRdb copy is limited to in-frame clones, with some not included. V and J calls and clone size are as listed in that table; D and trimming were resolved from the DNA. The sample records approximately 240,000 clones, about 80% being singletons. This entry belongs to a study of blood T cell repertoires in COVID-19. Study context: Samples representing acute and convalescent COVID-19 were sourced from the United States, Italy and Spain.

This receptor was obtained from a woman aged 30 to 39 who had recovered from COVID-19. Sequenced: peripheral blood. The chain couples TRBV24-1 to TRBJ1-1; D is perhaps TRBD1 (5 bases). CDR3 loop: CATSGIGSGGREAFF. For the CDR3, the DNA is TGTGCCACCAGTGGGATAGGCTCGGGGGGTCGCGAAGCTTTCTTT.